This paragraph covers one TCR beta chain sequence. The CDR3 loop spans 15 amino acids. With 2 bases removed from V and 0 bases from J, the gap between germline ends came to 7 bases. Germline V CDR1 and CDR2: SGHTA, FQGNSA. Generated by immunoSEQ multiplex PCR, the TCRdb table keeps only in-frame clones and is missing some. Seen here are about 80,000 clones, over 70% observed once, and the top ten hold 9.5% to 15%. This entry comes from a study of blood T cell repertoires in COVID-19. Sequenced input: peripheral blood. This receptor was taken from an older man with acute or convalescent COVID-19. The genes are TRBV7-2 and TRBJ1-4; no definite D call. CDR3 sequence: CASSLFETTNEKLFF. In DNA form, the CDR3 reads TGTGCCAGCAGCTTATTTGAGACAACTAATGAAAAACTGTTTTTT.